The T cell receptor (beta chain) under discussion was sequenced for a study of T cells after yellow fever vaccination. In germline, CDR1 is SGHRS, CDR2 YFSETQ. This CDR3 contains 14 residues. V shed 4 bases and J shed 4 bases, with 14 bases lying between them. TCRdb itself ran the 5' RACE reads through MiXCR, one entry per CDR3 protein. The table includes about 630,000 distinct CDR3 sequences, around an eighth detected once. The sample consisted of PBMCs, taken on the day of the yellow fever booster vaccination. V is TRBV5-1 and J is TRBJ1-2; a weak D match, TRBD1 (6 bases). The origin of this receptor is a man aged 30 to 39 who received the YFV17D yellow fever vaccine. CDR3 sequence: CASSLRGAFYGYTF. The CDR3 region has the DNA TGCGCCAGCAGCCTAAGGGGGGCCTTCTATGGCTACACCTTC.